This T cell receptor (beta chain) appears in the sequencing data of a study of T cell responses to AZD1222 COVID-19 vaccine. Using immunoSEQ multiplex PCR, the repertoire was profiled, and TCRdb retains in-frame clones only, with some absent. The sample has under 50,000 clones, around 80% seen once; the top ten hold 20% to 25%. The germline V and J ends were trimmed by 0 bases and 1 base, with 7 bases remaining between them. The CDR3 runs to 14 residues. The germline gives CDR1 SGHRS, CDR2 YFSETQ. This TCR was sampled from an adult who received the MenACWY meningococcal vaccine as a control. The chain joins TRBV5-1 to TRBJ1-1; D is ambiguous. Sample: peripheral blood, taken 28 days after the second dose of the MenACWY control vaccine. CDR3: CASSLDSANTEAFF. The CDR3 coding sequence is TGCGCCAGCAGCTTGGACAGTGCGAACACTGAAGCTTTCTTT.